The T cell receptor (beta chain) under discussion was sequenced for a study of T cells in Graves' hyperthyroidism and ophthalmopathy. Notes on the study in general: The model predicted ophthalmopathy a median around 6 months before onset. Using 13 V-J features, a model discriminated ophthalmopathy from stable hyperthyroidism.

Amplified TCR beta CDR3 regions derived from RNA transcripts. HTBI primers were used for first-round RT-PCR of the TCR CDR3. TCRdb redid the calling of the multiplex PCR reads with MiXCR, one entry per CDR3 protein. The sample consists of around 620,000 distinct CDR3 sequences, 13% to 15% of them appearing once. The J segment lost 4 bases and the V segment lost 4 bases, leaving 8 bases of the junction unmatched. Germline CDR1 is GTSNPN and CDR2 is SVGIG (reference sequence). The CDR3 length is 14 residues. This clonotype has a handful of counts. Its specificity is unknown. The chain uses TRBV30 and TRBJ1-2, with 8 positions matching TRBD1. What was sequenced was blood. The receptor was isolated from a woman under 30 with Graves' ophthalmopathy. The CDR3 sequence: CAWNDYRGAYGYTF. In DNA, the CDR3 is TGTGCCTGGAACGATTACAGGGGGGCCTATGGCTACACCTTC. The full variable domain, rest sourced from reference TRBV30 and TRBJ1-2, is SQTIHQWPATLVQPVGSPLSLECTVEGTSNPNLYWYRQAAGRGLQLLFYSVGIGQISSEVPQNLSASRPQDRQFILSSKKLLLSDSGFYLCAWNDYRGAYGYTFGSGTRLTVV.